This T cell receptor (beta chain) was documented in a study of blood T cell repertoires in COVID-19. Study in general: T cells, B-cell-depleted T cells, or PBMCs supplied cDNA or gDNA.

Germline lookup yields CDR1 KGHSH and CDR2 LQKENI. This CDR3 contains 14 residues. V was clipped by 2 bases and J by 5 bases, with 9 bases between them. TCRdb keeps only in-frame clones here, not all; method: immunoSEQ multiplex PCR. The sample comprises roughly 150,000 clones, around 87% of which are singletons, and 2% to 3% rests with the top ten. In this sample, this clone turned up once. J is TRBJ2-2 and V is TRBV18, with a tentative D call TRBD1 (6 bases). The specimen sequenced was peripheral blood. The sequence was obtained from a woman aged 80 or over with COVID-19, enrolled during active disease. CDR3 DNA: TGTGCCAGCTCACCAAGTCAGGGGACCGGGGAGCTGTTTTTT. Encoded protein: CASSPSQGTGELFF.